A selection of T cell receptor beta chains follows, all from one sample in a study of blood T cells in healthy people across ages. TCRdb ran MiXCR on the 5' RACE reads and lists one entry per CDR3 protein. The sample records hundreds of thousands of distinct CDR3 sequences, roughly 64% being singletons. The sequenced sample was blood. These receptors were taken from a man between 25 and 39 years old in good health. Each CDR3 is given without its conserved first and last residue. Fields, in order: J gene, V gene, clone size, CDR3 protein. A clone size is listed for some rows: how often the clone was seen (once, few, many), or a class if it is expanded.

TRBJ1-5,TRBV6-5,few,ASSYGTEPTIQH
TRBJ2-7,TRBV20-1,NA,SASQGGGNSYEQY
TRBJ2-1,TRBV10-3,NA,AISDIAGLYNEQF
TRBJ2-6,TRBV5-1,NA,ASSRTDRGRAGANVLT
TRBJ2-3,TRBV6-5,NA,VSSAGTSGGDTQY
TRBJ2-5,TRBV9,NA,ASSVGSHETQY
TRBJ2-7,TRBV29-1,NA,SVGESSYEQY
TRBJ2-7,TRBV20-1,few,SARVGGSYEQY
TRBJ2-4,TRBV5-1,NA,ANPDGNIQY
TRBJ1-1,TRBV20-1,NA,SGHGGTENTEAF
TRBJ2-1,TRBV20-1,NA,SAGAGTGGNEQF
TRBJ2-1,TRBV7-3,few,ASSLTGTTYNEQF
TRBJ2-1,TRBV20-1,NA,SVSFPGLNNEQF
TRBJ2-7,TRBV20-1,NA,SATGTSGSIEQY
TRBJ1-6,TRBV6-1,few,ASRRTVGNSPLH
TRBJ2-3,TRBV11-1,NA,ASSLVSVRTDTQY
NA,TRBV6-5,once,ASSDTGGETQY
TRBJ2-3,TRBV6-5,NA,AARWRDTQY
TRBJ2-1,TRBV7-2,few,ASRWGELSNEQF
TRBJ2-5,TRBV14,NA,ASSQKGPRETQY
TRBJ2-2,TRBV6-2/TRBV6-3,few,ASRRGELF